This TCR beta chain was sequenced for a study of blood T cells in healthy people across ages. Study-wide findings and caveats: TCR beta diversity per million T cells fell roughly linearly with age. There was a strong correlation between TCR beta diversity and naive T cell percentage. Relative to aged donors, long-lived donors carried more naive CD4+ cells and displayed higher diversity.

Using a J-beta primer mix together with a sample-barcoded 5' primer, a second PCR was run for about 6 to 11 cycles. Each sample yielded at least 2.5 million CDR3-containing paired-end reads. MiXCR was run by TCRdb on the 5' RACE reads, yielding one entry per CDR3 protein. The profile shows about 620,000 distinct CDR3 sequences, under 65% of them singletons. About this clonotype itself: Its antigen is not known.

Germline lookup yields CDR1 ENHRY and CDR2 SYGVKD. The CDR3 has 12 amino acids. The V gene lost 10 bases and the J gene lost 1 base, with 7 bases spanning the gap. The source of this sequence is a woman of 80 years or more in good health. Sequenced input: blood. This chain links TRBV10-3 with TRBJ2-2; weak D call: TRBD2 (6 bases). The DNA for the CDR3 is TGTGCCAACGGGGGGAACACCGGGGAGCTGTTTTTT. Amino acids: CANGGNTGELFF.